The rows below give T cell receptor beta chains drawn from one sample of a study of T cells after yellow fever vaccination. TCRdb re-called the 5' RACE reads with MiXCR, one entry per CDR3 protein. This table holds 78,000 or so distinct CDR3 sequences, about 7.3% found once. Sample: CD8+ T cells sorted from PBMCs, taken less than 11 days after the first yellow fever vaccination. Receptor source: a man between 18 and 35 years old who received the YFV17D yellow fever vaccine. CDR3s leave out the opening cysteine and the closing phenylalanine or tryptophan. Fields, in order: clone size, V gene, CDR3 length, CDR3 protein. Clone size appears in some rows only: once, few, many, or a class for an expanded clone.

many,TRBV5-4,13,ASSLGQSNTGELF
few,TRBV6-5,15,ASSPALGGGGTDTQY
many,TRBV10-3,11,AIGPRRPYEQY
few,TRBV7-8,13,ASRTLESGADTQY
NA,TRBV5-4,14,ASSFSILVSNNEQF
NA,TRBV4-3,16,ASSQDSARRFFYEKLF
many,TRBV20-1,14,SARGKLAGGPETQY
many,TRBV6-5,12,ASRANFGLRTQY
NA,TRBV20-1,8,SVPRETQY
NA,TRBV7-2,13,ARGHEGGSTDTQY
many,TRBV4-1,10,ASSQDHVEQF
few,TRBV7-9,13,ASSTTSSSTDTQY
NA,TRBV4-1,12,ASSMGRRNQPQH
NA,TRBV20-1,13,SASRPGGSSRPQH
many,TRBV4-1,13,ASSQDQAGGDTQY
many,TRBV4-1,16,ASSQSPLISPGNTEAF
many,TRBV6-1,14,ATLIRVESGANVLT
NA,TRBV10-2,13,ASKASGGAIGELF
many,TRBV29-1,9,SVKQGETQY
few,TRBV7-2,14,ASSLGDQGRSYEQY
NA,TRBV6-2/TRBV6-3,13,ASSYSPDSSGEQF
many,TRBV4-1,15,ASSQGDFSSYNSPLH